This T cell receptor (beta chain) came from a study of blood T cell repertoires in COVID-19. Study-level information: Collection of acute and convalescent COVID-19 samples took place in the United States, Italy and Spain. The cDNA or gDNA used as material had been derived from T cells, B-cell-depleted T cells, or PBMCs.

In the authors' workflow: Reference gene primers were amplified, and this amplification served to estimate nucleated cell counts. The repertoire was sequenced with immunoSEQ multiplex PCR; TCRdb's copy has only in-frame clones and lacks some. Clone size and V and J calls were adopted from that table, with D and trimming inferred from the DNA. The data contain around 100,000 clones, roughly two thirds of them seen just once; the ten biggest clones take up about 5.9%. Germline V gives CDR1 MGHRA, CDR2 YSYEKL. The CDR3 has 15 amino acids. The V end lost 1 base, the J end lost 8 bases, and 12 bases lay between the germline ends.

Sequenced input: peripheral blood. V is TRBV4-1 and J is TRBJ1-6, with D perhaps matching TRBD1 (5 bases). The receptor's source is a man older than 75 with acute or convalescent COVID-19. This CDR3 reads CASSQGQQAHSPLHF. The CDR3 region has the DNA TGCGCCAGCAGCCAAGGACAGCAAGCTCATTCACCCCTCCACTTT.